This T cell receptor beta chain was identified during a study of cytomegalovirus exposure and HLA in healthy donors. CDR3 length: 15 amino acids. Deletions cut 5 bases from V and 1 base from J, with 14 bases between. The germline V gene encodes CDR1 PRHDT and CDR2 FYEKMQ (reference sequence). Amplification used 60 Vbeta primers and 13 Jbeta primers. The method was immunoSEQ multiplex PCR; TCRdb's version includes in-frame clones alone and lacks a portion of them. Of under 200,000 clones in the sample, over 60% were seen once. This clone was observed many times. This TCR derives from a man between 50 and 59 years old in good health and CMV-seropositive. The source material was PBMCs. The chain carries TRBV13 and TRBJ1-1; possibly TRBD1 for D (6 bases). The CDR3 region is CASSPSEQGNTEAFF. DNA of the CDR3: TGTGCCAGCAGCCCATCCGAACAGGGGAACACTGAAGCTTTCTTT.